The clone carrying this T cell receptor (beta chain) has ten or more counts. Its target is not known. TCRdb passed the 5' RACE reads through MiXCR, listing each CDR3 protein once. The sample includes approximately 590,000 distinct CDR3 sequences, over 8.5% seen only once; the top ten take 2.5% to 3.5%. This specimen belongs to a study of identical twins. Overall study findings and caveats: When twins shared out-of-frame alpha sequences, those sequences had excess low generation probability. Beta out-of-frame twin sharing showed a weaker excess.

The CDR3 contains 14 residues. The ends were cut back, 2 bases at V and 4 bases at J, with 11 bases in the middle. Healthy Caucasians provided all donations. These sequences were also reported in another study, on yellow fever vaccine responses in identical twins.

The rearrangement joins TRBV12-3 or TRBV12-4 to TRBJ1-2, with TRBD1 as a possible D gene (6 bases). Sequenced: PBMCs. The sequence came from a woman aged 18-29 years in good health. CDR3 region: CASSLRQALYGYTF. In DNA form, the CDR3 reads TGTGCCAGCAGTTTACGACAGGCTCTCTATGGCTACACCTTC.